The 9 T cell receptor beta chains below come from one sample, sequenced in a study of T-cell memory formation after mild COVID-19. TCRdb called the 5' RACE reads again in MiXCR, with one record for every CDR3 protein. The repertoire has just under 550,000 distinct CDR3 sequences, approximately 20% of them found once; the top ten carry around an eighth. Source material: PBMCs or a T cell subset sorted from them (not recorded which). These receptors all come from an adult woman who had mild COVID-19 (a few samples of this study predate the infection). Cell type and time point are not known.

The table lists this clonotype with a few counts. V usage is TRBV29-1 and J usage is TRBJ2-1; 7 positions match TRBD2. After removal of 2 bases from V and 3 bases from J, the junction contained 7 bases not matched to a gene. This CDR3 spans 15 amino acids. Germline lookup yields CDR1 SQVTM and CDR2 ANQGSEA. CDR3 amino acids: CSVERRASGYNEQFF. CDR3 nucleotide sequence: TGCAGCGTTGAACGTCGAGCTAGCGGCTACAATGAGCAGTTCTTC.

This clonotype was observed a few times. The chain carries TRBV6-1 and TRBJ2-7; 8 bases agree with TRBD1. The germline V gene has CDR1 MNHNS and CDR2 SASEGT. V lost 3 bases and J lost 2; bases outside the gene matches: 12. This CDR3 comprises 17 residues. CDR3 loop: CASSDRQGWSSPYEQYF. The CDR3 DNA follows: TGTGCCAGCAGTGACCGACAGGGGTGGAGTTCTCCCTACGAGCAGTACTTC.

J is TRBJ2-1 and V is TRBV9; D is ambiguous. The CDR3 sequence is 13 residues long. The V end was cut by 2 bases, the J end by 4 bases, with 7 bases between. From germline, CDR1 is SGDLS and CDR2 YYNGEE. CDR3 nucleotide sequence: TGTGCCAGCAGCGTTTCCAGATACAATGAGCAGTTCTTC. This gives the protein CASSVSRYNEQFF.

The rearrangement joins TRBV11-2 to TRBJ2-3; unclear D gene. The germline V and J ends were trimmed by 5 bases and 3 bases, with 9 bases remaining between them. Germline V gene sequence: CDR1 SGHAT, CDR2 FQNNGV. The CDR3 length is 13 residues. The CDR3 here is CASSLTYTDTQYF. The CDR3 DNA reads TGTGCCAGCAGCCTGACCTATACAGATACGCAGTATTTT.

This sequence joins TRBV27 and TRBJ2-6, with D unresolved. CDR3 length: 20 residues. Germline CDR1 is MNHEY and CDR2 is SMNVEV (reference sequence). V lost 3 bases and J 0 bases, leaving 21 bases between the germline ends. The CDR3 region has the DNA TGTGCCAGCAGTTTGAGTCCATCAAGGGCGATTCGCTCTGGGGCCAACGTCCTGACTTTC. This sequence encodes CASSLSPSRAIRSGANVLTF.

This clonotype was counted a few times. This chain joins TRBV5-1 and TRBJ2-5; 11 nucleotides align to TRBD2. CDR1 is SGHRS, CDR2 YFSETQ, per germline. With 3 bases clipped from V and 4 bases from J, the junction kept 5 bases outside the gene matches. The CDR3 covers 15 residues. The CDR3: CASSSRGTSGETQYF. The CDR3 nucleotides are TGCGCCAGCAGCTCGAGGGGGACTAGCGGAGAGACCCAGTACTTC.

This clonotype has more than one count but fewer than ten. The rearrangement joins TRBV11-2 to TRBJ2-7; a weak D match, TRBD1 (5 bases). The CDR3 runs 15 residues. The V end lost 1 base, the J end lost 5 bases, and 15 bases lay between the germline ends. Germline V gene data show CDR1 as SGHAT and CDR2 as FQNNGV. Written as DNA, the CDR3 is TGTGCCAGCAGCTTAGGGGCGGAAGGGGTGGACGAGCAGTACTTC. Residues: CASSLGAEGVDEQYF.

The chain employs TRBV4-2 and TRBJ2-1; the D is unclear. From germline, CDR1 is LGHNA and CDR2 YNFKEQ. This CDR3 contains 13 residues. V gave up 3 bases and J gave up 6 bases, with 9 bases separating them. The CDR3 DNA sequence: TGTGCCAGCAGCCAGGTGACTGTCAATGAGCAGTTCTTC. Its protein product is CASSQVTVNEQFF.

A few counts support this clonotype. The chain employs TRBV2 and TRBJ1-4; 9 bases fit TRBD1. This CDR3 has 15 residues. Per germline, CDR1 SNHLY and CDR2 FYNNEI. V dropped 2 bases and J dropped 5; count of bases not matched to a gene: 3. In DNA form, the CDR3 reads TGTGCCAGCAGTGAAACGGGGACAGGGAATGAAAAACTGTTTTTT. The encoded protein is CASSETGTGNEKLFF. Filled out from reference TRBV2 and TRBJ1-4, the complete variable domain reads EPEVTQTPSHQVTQMGQEVILRCVPISNHLYFYWYRQILGQKVEFLVSFYNNEISEKSEIFDDQFSVERPDGSNFTLKIRSTKLEDSAMYFCASSETGTGNEKLFFGSGTQLSVL.